The sequence of this TCR beta chain was determined in a study of T cells after posttransplantation cyclophosphamide. The method was immunoSEQ multiplex PCR; TCRdb's version includes in-frame clones alone and lacks a portion of them. This sample has more than 40,000 clones, each found more than once. This clone was recorded many times. What it binds is unknown. This CDR3 has 16 residues. CDR1 ENHRY and CDR2 SYGVKD come from the germline V gene. After removal of 6 bases from V and 2 bases from J, the junction contained 11 bases not matched to a gene. Study-level results: Later post-transplant blood repertoires were often dominated by donor CD8+ memory clones. Skin or GI-infiltrating T cells shared few TRB sequences with blood.

This clonotype was obtained from a man aged 35 to 55 in good health, CMV-negative, and a related stem cell transplant donor. The sequencing input was PBMCs. This chain uses TRBV10-3 with TRBJ2-7, with 9 bases identical to TRBD1. CDR3 nucleotides: TGTGCCATCAGGGGGCAAATGGGACAGGGACCCTACGAGCAGTACTTC. This gives the protein CAIRGQMGQGPYEQYF.